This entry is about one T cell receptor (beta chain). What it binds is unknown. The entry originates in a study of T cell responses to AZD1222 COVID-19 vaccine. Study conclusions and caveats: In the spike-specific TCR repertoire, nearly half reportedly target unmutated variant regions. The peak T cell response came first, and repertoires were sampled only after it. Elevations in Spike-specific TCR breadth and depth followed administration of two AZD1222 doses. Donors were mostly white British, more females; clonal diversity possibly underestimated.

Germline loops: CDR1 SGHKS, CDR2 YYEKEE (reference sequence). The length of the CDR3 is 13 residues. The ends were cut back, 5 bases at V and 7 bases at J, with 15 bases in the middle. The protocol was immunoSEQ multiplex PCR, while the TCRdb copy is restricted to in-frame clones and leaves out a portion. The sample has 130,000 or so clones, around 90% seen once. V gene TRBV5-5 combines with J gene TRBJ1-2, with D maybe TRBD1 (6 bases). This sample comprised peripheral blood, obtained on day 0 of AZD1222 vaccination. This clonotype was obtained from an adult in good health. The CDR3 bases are TGTGCCAGCAGACTTACAGGGTTGGGTGGCTACACCTTC. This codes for CASRLTGLGGYTF.